This T cell receptor (beta chain) came from a study of a mutant IDH1 vaccine in newly diagnosed glioma (dated by TCRdb to about 2021). Looking at the study overall: Patients received eight vaccinations in weeks 1, 3, 5, 7, 11, 15, 19 and 23, corresponding to visits V03 through V10. Vaccination began 4-6 weeks after radiotherapy alone, or alongside temozolomide cycles in the chemotherapy-containing groups. Of the roughly 33 treated patients, around 62% were male and about 40% were female, and a mean age of around 40 years was recorded. Prior to enrollment, patients had been given standard therapy consisting of radiotherapy alone, temozolomide alone, or radiochemotherapy with temozolomide, with the combination given to most patients. Peripheral blood was collected at six visits: V03 (baseline), V05, V07, V10, V12 and V13. Longitudinal TCRB deep sequencing was performed for 20 to 25 treated patients wherever samples were available for exploratory analyses.

This clone was counted only a few times. The antigen it binds to is not known. The record has no base qualities; no much larger clone is one base away. Study-wide findings and limitations: Pseudoprogression seemed to be unrelated to changes in the top peripheral T cell clonotypes found by TCRB sequencing. The authors stated that sample limitations prevented analyses of patient blood samples from being reproduced. PBMC samples for TCRB deep sequencing were selected based on availability. Immune responses induced by the vaccine were seen in around 93% of patients across multiple MHC alleles.

The sample's time point label, decoded: week 23, last vaccination. Every vaccine dose consisted of 300 ug of a 20-mer mutant IDH1 peptide in Montanide, administered subcutaneously together with topical imiquimod. All donors had newly diagnosed IDH1-mutant astrocytomas of WHO grade 3 or 4 that showed loss of nuclear ATRX. The samples were drawn from NOA16, a multicentre, single-arm, open-label phase I trial in Germany that tested a mutant IDH1 peptide vaccine in humans for the first time. Genomic DNA for TCRB sequencing was extracted from EDTA blood using the DNeasy Blood and Tissue Kit. Library generation was performed with the immunoSEQ multiplex PCR assay. Rearranged TCR beta chain sequences were amplified using the hsTCRB Kit according to the manufacturer's protocol. An Illumina MiSeq was used to sequence the TCRB libraries. Regarding the original processing steps: The kit vendor's proprietary platform handled demultiplexing, trimming and gene mapping. TCRdb retrieved this table from immuneACCESS and kept in-frame rearrangements only. Not all clones are present; in checked studies, unresolved V genes account for under half, and no reason is known for the remainder. That table furnishes V, J and clone size, whereas the DNA furnished D and trimming. A total of some 80,000 clones appear in this sample, more than 80% of them only once. The ten largest clonotypes hold approximately 0.8% of the sample.

The origin of this receptor is a woman aged 45-65 years with glioma. Sequenced material: PBMCs, taken from a glioma patient whose treatment included an IDH1 peptide vaccine.

This receptor carries the CDR3 CASSSQGGNQPQHF. The nucleotide sequence reads as follows: TGTGCCAGTAGTTCACAGGGGGGCAATCAGCCCCAGCATTTT. In this chain, TRBV19 is recombined with TRBJ1-5, with 8 central nucleotides matching TRBD1. Its CDR3 holds 14 amino acids, cysteine through phenylalanine. Of the read, only the CDR3 DNA is kept; its 42 bases are in frame from base 1. Ends trimmed: V by 5 bases, J by 2 bases; bases unmatched to a gene: 2. CDR1 and CDR2 are drawn from the germline V gene (reference sequence): LNHDA, SQIVND.